A single sample is the source of the 20 T cell receptor beta chains below, sequenced in a study of T-cell reconstitution after alpha-beta-depleted transplantation in children. A TCRbeta library incorporating unique molecular identifiers was prepared. From the PCR reads, TCRdb called clonotypes with MiXCR, one entry per CDR3 protein. The data contain approximately 630,000 distinct CDR3 sequences, around 13% of them singletons. The source material was PBMCs, sampled before TCRalphabeta/CD19-depleted stem cell transplant. Every receptor here comes from a girl aged 2 to 10 with congenital amegakaryocytic thrombocytopenia, due to receive a stem cell transplant.

This clonotype came up a few times. The V call is TRBV20-1, the J call TRBJ2-1, with 9 nucleotides matching TRBD2. Unmatched junction bases numbered 10, after V lost 1 base and J lost 9 bases. The CDR3 is 15 residues long. The germline CDR1 and CDR2 sequences are DFQATT and SNEGSKA (reference sequence). CDR3 amino acids: CSARVAGGPKGEQFF. Written as DNA, the CDR3 is TGCAGTGCTAGAGTGGCGGGAGGGCCGAAGGGTGAGCAGTTCTTC.

The V gene is TRBV3-1, the J gene TRBJ2-1, with TRBD2 matching over 7 bases. The junction had 7 bases not matched to a gene; V was cut back by 0 bases and J by 8 bases. CDR3 length: 15 residues. Per the germline V gene, CDR1 is LGHDT and CDR2 is YNNKEL (reference sequence). The CDR3 DNA reads TGTGCCAGCAGCCAAGACCACGGGACTACCTATGAGCAGTTCTTC. Translating it yields CASSQDHGTTYEQFF.

This clonotype was recorded many times. This chain uses TRBV7-8 with TRBJ2-5, with no clear D. CDR1 and CDR2 (germline): SGHVS, FQNEAQ. V shed 3 bases and J shed 3 bases, with 14 bases lying between them. CDR3 length equals 15 residues. The CDR3 DNA is TGTGCCAGCAGCTTTAATGTACGGTGGGAAGAGACCCAGTACTTC. Its translation: CASSFNVRWEETQYF.

Comment on this clonotype: One base away lies a much larger clone, so this may be a sequencing read error. This chain joins TRBV20-1 and TRBJ1-2, with 7 positions matching TRBD1. CDR3 length equals 13 residues. Germline V gives CDR1 DFQATT, CDR2 SNEGSKA (reference sequence). This chain's CDR3 is CSATTGDGYGDTF. CDR3 bases: TGCAGTGCTACTACAGGGGATGGGTATGGCGACACCTTC.

The chain is built from TRBV5-1 and TRBJ2-3, with 13 positions matching TRBD2. The CDR3 loop spans 17 amino acids. The germline V gene encodes CDR1 SGHRS and CDR2 YFSETQ. Trimming removed 4 bases from V and 0 bases from J; junction bases left unmatched: 5. Here the CDR3 reads CASSLGTSGASTDTQYF. The DNA of the CDR3 is TGCGCCAGCAGCCTTGGGACTAGCGGGGCTAGCACAGATACGCAGTATTTT.

The chain joins TRBV5-5 to TRBJ2-2; 9 nucleotides align to TRBD1. From germline, CDR1 is SGHKS and CDR2 YYEKEE (reference sequence). Trimming removed 1 base from V and 4 bases from J; junction bases left unmatched: 8. This CDR3 is 17 amino acids long. The CDR3 DNA reads TGTGCCAGCAGCTTGAACACAGGGGGCTTGGCCACCGGGGAGCTGTTTTTT. Translating gives CASSLNTGGLATGELFF.

As concerns this clonotype: With a much larger clone just one base away, this may be a read error. V usage is TRBV7-9 and J usage is TRBJ2-3; the D call may be TRBD1 or TRBD2 (5 bases each). The CDR3 contains 13 residues. In germline, CDR1 is SEHNR, CDR2 FQNEAQ (reference sequence). The CDR3 is CASSPADTDTRYF. CDR3 DNA: TGTGCCAGCAGCCCAGCGGACACAGATACGCGGTATTTT.

In its sample, this clonotype was seen many times. Here the CDR3 reads CAIRASASTDTQYF. CDR3 sequence (DNA): TGTGCCATCAGGGCCAGTGCGTCCACAGATACGCAGTATTTT. The chain is built from TRBV10-3 and TRBJ2-3; the D is unclear. This CDR3 is built from 14 residues. The germline CDR1 and CDR2 sequences are ENHRY and SYGVKD. V was pared by 6 bases and J by 2 bases, with 12 bases between.

This clonotype came up a few times. CDR3 nucleotides: TGCAGCGTACTAAGGAAAAGGACAGGGGGAGAAGCTTTCTTT. Translated: CSVLRKRTGGEAFF. The J gene is TRBJ1-1, the V gene TRBV29-1; 10 bases agree with TRBD1. This CDR3 contains 14 residues. Germline lookup yields CDR1 SQVTM and CDR2 ANQGSEA. The trim removed 6 bases at V and 8 bases at J, leaving 12 bases unmatched. The complete variable domain, with remaining parts taken from reference TRBV29-1 and TRBJ1-1, reads SAVISQKPSRDICQRGTSLTIQCQVDSQVTMMFWYRQQPGQSLTLIATANQGSEATYESGFVIDKFPISRPNLTFSTLTVSNMSPEDSSIYLCSVLRKRTGGEAFFGQGTRLTVV.

This clonotype was seen ten or more times. The V and J genes are TRBV7-2 and TRBJ2-7, with D unclear. Per germline, CDR1 SGHTA and CDR2 FQGNSA. V lost 6 bases and J lost 1, with 7 bases in between. This CDR3 is built from 12 residues. The CDR3 reads CASSSISYEQYF. In DNA form, the CDR3 reads TGTGCCAGCAGTTCCATATCCTACGAGCAGTACTTC.

In regard to this clonotype: Possible read error: a much larger clone is one base away. The J gene is TRBJ1-3, the V gene TRBV7-9; 9 bases match TRBD1. Germline trimming cut 5 bases from V and 14 bases from J; bases unmatched to any gene: 13. Germline CDR1 and CDR2: SEHNR and FQNEAQ (reference sequence). The length of the CDR3 is 14 residues. The DNA for the CDR3 is TGTGCCAGCAGCGTCCGGGACAGGGCGGAATTCGTATATTTT. Translation gives CASSVRDRAEFVYF.

This clonotype was seen a few times. This chain joins TRBV11-2 and TRBJ2-1, with 9 bases identical to TRBD2. The J segment lost 12 bases and the V segment lost 0 bases, leaving 3 bases of the junction unmatched. CDR1 and CDR2 from the germline V gene are SGHAT and FQNNGV. CDR3 length: 13 amino acids. The CDR3 DNA reads TGTGCCAGCAGCTTAGAACTAGCGGGTAGGCAGTTCTTC. Translating it yields CASSLELAGRQFF.

The sample holds many counts of this clonotype. The rearrangement uses TRBV5-1 and TRBJ2-2, with 9 bases fitting TRBD2. The germline V gene encodes CDR1 SGHRS and CDR2 YFSETQ. The length of the CDR3 is 15 residues. Unmatched junction bases numbered 4, after V lost 2 bases and J lost 5 bases. The CDR3 bases are TGCGCCAGCAGCTTACTAGCGGGTCTGACCGGGGAGCTGTTTTTT. This gives the protein CASSLLAGLTGELFF.

This chain links TRBV20-1 with TRBJ2-5; a possible D gene is TRBD2 (5 bases). This CDR3 region has 10 residues. Germline CDR1 and CDR2: DFQATT and SNEGSKA (reference sequence). V was trimmed by 3 bases and J by 13 bases, leaving 12 bases between them. CDR3 in amino acids: CSARADGLYF. In DNA form, the CDR3 reads TGCAGTGCTAGGGCGGACGGACTGTACTTC.

This clonotype was counted between two and nine times. CDR3 in DNA: TGTGCCAGCAGCTTTATGCCGGGACTAGCGGCCACCGGGGAGCTGTTTTTT. Its protein product is CASSFMPGLAATGELFF. The chain couples TRBV5-6 to TRBJ2-2; TRBD2 agrees at 11 bases. Unmatched junction bases numbered 7, after V lost 2 bases and J lost 4 bases. The CDR3 contains 17 residues. Per germline, CDR1 SGHDT and CDR2 YYEEEE.

Only a few counts were recorded for this clonotype. CDR3 sequence: CASSGGDFQNIQYF. CDR3 DNA: TGTGCCAGCAGCGGGGGGGACTTCCAAAACATTCAGTACTTC. This chain uses TRBV7-9 with TRBJ2-4; 7 nucleotides line up with TRBD2. Germline V gene sequence: CDR1 SEHNR, CDR2 FQNEAQ (reference sequence). V was clipped by 5 bases and J by 5 bases; unmatched bases: 6. This CDR3 comprises 14 residues.

This clonotype was recorded many times. V gene TRBV10-3 combines with J gene TRBJ2-2; 7 nucleotides match TRBD1. Germline-derived CDR1 and CDR2 are ENHRY and SYGVKD. The CDR3 totals 12 residues. With V trimmed by 5 bases and J by 14 bases, 8 bases remained unmatched. CDR3 region: CAISPRTGGLFF. CDR3 coding DNA: TGTGCCATCAGTCCCCGGACAGGTGGACTGTTTTTT.

The genes are TRBV20-1 and TRBJ2-2; D gene ambiguous. This CDR3 region has 12 residues. The ends were cut back, 0 bases at V and 4 bases at J, with 3 bases in the middle. The germline gives CDR1 DFQATT, CDR2 SNEGSKA (reference sequence). The CDR3 sequence: CSARDTTGELFF. CDR3 in DNA: TGCAGTGCTAGAGACACCACCGGGGAGCTGTTTTTT.

The chain links TRBV6-1 to TRBJ2-1, with D unresolved. CDR1 MNHNS and CDR2 SASEGT come from the germline V gene. The CDR3 covers 14 residues. The V end was cut by 6 bases, the J end by 4 bases, with 13 bases between. The CDR3 is CASRKILGYNEQFF. The CDR3 bases are TGTGCCAGCAGGAAGATTCTTGGTTACAATGAGCAGTTCTTC.

Ten or more counts support this clonotype. The chain uses TRBV5-1 and TRBJ2-1; 8 bases line up with TRBD2. Germline lookup yields CDR1 SGHRS and CDR2 YFSETQ. V lost 7 bases to trimming and J lost 0 bases; unmatched junction nucleotides: 21. The CDR3 has 20 amino acids. Written as DNA, the CDR3 is TGCGCCAGCGCCTCGGGAGGGGCTAGCGGGTCCGTCAGCTCCTACAATGAGCAGTTCTTC. Its protein product is CASASGGASGSVSSYNEQFF.